Each of the 25 T cell receptor beta chains below was sequenced from the same sample in a study (dated by TCRdb to about 2016). Libraries were constructed by RT-PCR. The sequencer was an Illumina MiSeq. TCRdb reanalyzed the raw reads on its own, using fastp at Q25 for trimming and MiXCR for clone calling, and kept in-frame beta chains. Each record represents a unique CDR3 protein, reported with the most common genes and DNA among its rows. For this sample the table gives about 680,000 distinct CDR3 sequences, of which approximately 15% were detected only once. The ten largest account for 3.6% of the sample. The sequenced material came from memory CD4+ T cells from blood. The receptors were gathered from a female donor in good health, serving as a healthy control.

Turning to this clonotype: A much larger clonotype is one base distant, so this may be a read error. This chain uses TRBV5-1 with TRBJ2-7; D perhaps matches TRBD1 (6 bases). V was cut by 5 bases and J by 1 base, with 13 bases left in between. The CDR3 totals 14 residues. In germline, CDR1 is SGHRS, CDR2 YFSETQ. This chain's CDR3 is CASSGTRGSYEQYF. For the CDR3, the DNA is TGCGCCAGCAGTGGGACACGGGGTTCCTACGAGCAGTACTTC. Combining the CDR3 with reference TRBV5-1 and TRBJ2-7 gives the whole variable domain KAGVTQTPRYLIKTRGQQVTLSCSPISGHRSVSWYQQTPGQGLQFLFEYFSETQRNKGNFPGRFSGRQFSNSRSEMNVSTLELGDSALYLCASSGTRGSYEQYFGPGTRLTVT.

This clonotype was picked up many times. The chain has TRBV6-2 or TRBV6-3 and TRBJ2-5, with 7 positions matching TRBD1. CDR1 and CDR2 (germline): MNHEY, SVGEGT. The trim removed 6 bases at V and 10 bases at J, leaving 14 bases unmatched. The CDR3 has 14 residues. CDR3 amino acids: CASSYRDSRSGQYF. The CDR3 coding sequence is TGTGCCAGCAGCTATAGGGACAGCCGAAGTGGCCAGTACTTC.

Only a few counts were recorded for this clonotype. The V gene is TRBV28, the J gene TRBJ1-5; tentative D call: TRBD1 (6 bases). This CDR3 is 19 amino acids long. V was trimmed by 3 bases and J by 3 bases, leaving 24 bases between them. Germline loops: CDR1 MDHEN, CDR2 SYDVKM. CDR3 DNA: TGTGCCAGCAGTTTTCAGGGGAAGTGGGTAGAGGGTTTCAATCAGCCCCAGCATTTT. Its protein is CASSFQGKWVEGFNQPQHF.

This clonotype appeared a few times. V is TRBV12-3 or TRBV12-4 and J is TRBJ2-7; D possibly corresponds to TRBD2 (6 bases). Trimming took 3 bases from V and 12 from J, leaving 18 bases between them. This CDR3 has 13 amino acids. The CDR3 region has the DNA TGTGCCAGCAGTTTCGGAGGGAGGCTACCTCCGTACTTC. This codes for CASSFGGRLPPYF.

This chain connects TRBV7-2 to TRBJ2-7; 8 bases align to TRBD2. Unmatched junction bases numbered 8, after V lost 5 bases and J lost 2 bases. This CDR3 is 15 amino acids long. Germline loops: CDR1 SGHTA, CDR2 FQGNSA. As DNA, the CDR3 is TGTGCCAGCAGCCTTCAAACGGGACTAGCCTACGAGCAGTACTTC. Protein: CASSLQTGLAYEQYF.

This clonotype was seen at least ten times. The rearrangement links TRBV28 to TRBJ2-7, with 9 nucleotides matching TRBD1. Germline CDR1 and CDR2: MDHEN and SYDVKM. The CDR3 consists of 19 residues. Trimming took 2 bases from V and 4 from J; bases not matched to a gene: 18. CDR3 sequence (DNA): TGTGCCAGCAGTTTAACACCCGTCCTGTCGGACAGGGGATGGTACGAGCAGTACTTC. It translates to CASSLTPVLSDRGWYEQYF.

This clonotype appeared a few times. V usage is TRBV20-1 and J usage is TRBJ1-2; TRBD1 aligns across 12 bases. This CDR3 contains 13 residues. The germline V gene encodes CDR1 DFQATT and CDR2 SNEGSKA (reference sequence). The V and J ends lost 5 bases and 5 bases, in that order; junction bases with no gene match: 3. The CDR3 reads CSAGDRGPYGYTF. The CDR3 coding sequence is TGCAGTGCTGGGGACAGGGGGCCGTATGGCTACACCTTC.

The chain joins TRBV5-1 to TRBJ1-6; D may be TRBD1 (6 bases). V lost 3 bases to trimming and J lost 9 bases, with 10 bases between them. Germline lookup yields CDR1 SGHRS and CDR2 YFSETQ. This CDR3 contains 13 residues. CDR3 protein: CASSSGEVSPLHF. The CDR3 coding sequence is TGCGCCAGCAGCTCAGGGGAGGTTTCACCCCTCCACTTT.

This clonotype was recorded a few times. The V call is TRBV18, the J call TRBJ2-3; D unresolved. The CDR3 covers 16 residues. CDR1 and CDR2 from the germline V gene are KGHSH and LQKENI. V was shortened by 4 bases and J by 2 bases, with 16 bases between the two germline ends. The CDR3 here is CASSLTDSSSTDTQYF. The CDR3 DNA reads TGTGCCAGCTCACTTACCGACTCATCATCCACAGATACGCAGTATTTT. Full variable domain (remainder filled in from reference TRBV18 and TRBJ2-3): NAGVMQNPRHLVRRRGQEARLRCSPMKGHSHVYWYRQLPEEGLKFMVYLQKENIIDESGMPKERFSAEFPKEGPSILRIQQVVRGDSAAYFCASSLTDSSSTDTQYFGPGTRLTVL.

Turning to this clonotype: A much larger clone is a single base away; this may be a read error. This rearrangement joins TRBV7-9 to TRBJ1-6; D gene unclear. CDR3 size: 12 residues. V dropped 4 bases and J dropped 11 bases, with 9 bases sitting between them. Germline-derived CDR1 and CDR2 are SEHNR and FQNEAQ (reference sequence). The CDR3 protein is CASSSQVAPLHF. The DNA for the CDR3 is TGTGCCAGCAGCTCCCAGGTAGCACCCCTCCACTTT.

This clonotype was seen more than once but under ten times. CDR3 residues: CASKLTGSTNEKLFF. Here the CDR3 DNA reads TGCGCCAGCAAACTGACAGGGTCCACTAATGAAAAACTGTTTTTT. The J gene is TRBJ1-4, the V gene TRBV5-1; 7 bases are a match to TRBD1. Germline loops: CDR1 SGHRS, CDR2 YFSETQ. V lost 6 bases and J lost 2; bases outside the gene matches: 7. This CDR3 spans 15 amino acids.

V is TRBV27 and J is TRBJ2-1, with 10 bases aligning to TRBD2. The CDR3 totals 17 residues. CDR1 and CDR2 (germline): MNHEY, SMNVEV (reference sequence). V was clipped by 0 bases and J by 9 bases; unmatched bases: 11. CDR3 residues: CASSLSARTSGRGEQFF. The CDR3 nucleotides read TGTGCCAGCAGTTTATCGGCCCGGACTAGCGGAAGGGGTGAGCAGTTCTTC.

In its sample, this clonotype was seen a few times. The chain has TRBV7-3 and TRBJ2-7, with D hard to call. The CDR3 is 15 amino acids. Germline CDR1 is SGHTA and CDR2 is FQGTGA. The ends were cut back, 5 bases at V and 3 bases at J, with 17 bases in the middle. CDR3 sequence reads: CASSPGPFPLYEQYF. In DNA, the CDR3 is TGTGCCAGCAGCCCCGGTCCCTTCCCCCTCTACGAGCAGTACTTC. Drawing the rest from reference TRBV7-3 and TRBJ2-7, the complete variable domain is GAGVSQTPSNKVTEKGKYVELRCDPISGHTALYWYRQSLGQGPEFLIYFQGTGAADDSGLPNDRFFAVRPEGSVSTLKIQRTERGDSAVYLCASSPGPFPLYEQYFGPGTRLTVT.

The sample holds many counts of this clonotype. This chain links TRBV20-1 with TRBJ1-5; D is undetermined. Germline V gene data show CDR1 as DFQATT and CDR2 as SNEGSKA (reference sequence). The CDR3 has 15 residues. Trimming cost V 3 bases and J 3 bases, with 15 bases left between them. The DNA for the CDR3 is TGCAGTGCTAGGAACCCCAAGGGCTTCAATCAGCCCCAGCATTTT. It encodes CSARNPKGFNQPQHF.

This clonotype occurred a few times. This rearrangement joins TRBV10-3 to TRBJ2-1; the match to TRBD2 covers 8 bases. Germline CDR1 is ENHRY and CDR2 is SYGVKD. J lost 8 bases, V lost 5 bases, and 11 bases had no gene match. This CDR3 has 15 residues. The CDR3 region is CAISPLGLAGDEQFF. For the CDR3, the DNA is TGTGCCATCAGTCCCTTGGGGCTAGCGGGTGATGAGCAGTTCTTC.

The chain couples TRBV20-1 to TRBJ1-1; no clear D gene. The CDR3 spans 14 residues. Trimming stripped 4 bases from V and 7 bases from J, with 19 bases between. Germline lookup yields CDR1 DFQATT and CDR2 SNEGSKA (reference sequence). The CDR3 reads CSAKAPRWELEAFF. As DNA, the CDR3 is TGCAGTGCTAAAGCCCCACGTTGGGAACTTGAAGCTTTCTTT.

This clonotype was found a few times. CDR3 in DNA: TGCGCCAGCAGCCAGACCGCGGGACTTCGGGAGTTCTTC. It codes for CASSQTAGLREFF. V usage is TRBV4-1 and J usage is TRBJ2-1; D may be TRBD2 (6 bases). Germline lookup yields CDR1 MGHRA and CDR2 YSYEKL. This CDR3 spans 13 amino acids. V was clipped by 3 bases and J by 14 bases, with 17 bases between them.

This clonotype occurred a few times. J is TRBJ2-5 and V is TRBV19; 7 nucleotides align to TRBD2. This CDR3 has 15 amino acids. Germline V gene data show CDR1 as LNHDA and CDR2 as SQIVND (reference sequence). J was trimmed by 2 bases and V by 3 bases; bases with no gene match: 6. The CDR3 is CASSIGSSGQETQYF. In nucleotides, the CDR3 is TGTGCCAGTAGTATTGGTTCTAGCGGACAAGAGACCCAGTACTTC. The variable domain in full, with the rest retrieved from reference TRBV19 and TRBJ2-5, is DGGITQSPKYLFRKEGQNVTLSCEQNLNHDAMYWYRQDPGQGLRLIYYSQIVNDFQKGDIAEGYSVSREKKESFPLTVTSAQKNPTAFYLCASSIGSSGQETQYFGPGTRLLVL.

There are a few counts of this clonotype. The rearrangement joins TRBV25-1 to TRBJ2-1; TRBD2 matches at 11 bases. The V gene end was trimmed by 3 bases and the J gene end by 8 bases; junction bases not matched to a gene: 3. Germline values: CDR1 MGHDK, CDR2 SYGVNS. The CDR3 is made up of 14 amino acids. Written as DNA, the CDR3 is TGTGCCAGCAGTGATAGCGGGAGGGCCGATGAGCAGTTCTTC. Translated, it gives CASSDSGRADEQFF.

The chain carries TRBV28 and TRBJ2-3; TRBD1 aligns across 7 bases. Germline V gene data show CDR1 as MDHEN and CDR2 as SYDVKM. The CDR3 is made up of 15 amino acids. With 6 bases clipped from V and 2 bases from J, the junction kept 8 bases outside the gene matches. Written as DNA, the CDR3 is TGTGCCAGCAGACCTTGGACAGGCCCCACAGATACGCAGTATTTT. Translating it yields CASRPWTGPTDTQYF. Complete variable domain (other parts from reference TRBV28 and TRBJ2-3): DVKVTQSSRYLVKRTGEKVFLECVQDMDHENMFWYRQDPGLGLRLIYFSYDVKMKEKGDIPEGYSVSREKKERFSLILESASTNQTSMYLCASRPWTGPTDTQYFGPGTRLTVL.

This clonotype was counted a few times. This rearrangement joins TRBV6-1 to TRBJ1-1; D remains ambiguous. Germline V gene sequence: CDR1 MNHNS, CDR2 SASEGT. V lost 5 bases to trimming and J lost 9 bases, with 13 bases between them. This CDR3 is built from 12 residues. The CDR3 here is CASSFEALQAFF. CDR3 bases: TGTGCCAGCAGTTTCGAAGCCTTACAAGCTTTCTTT.

This clonotype has at least ten counts. V and J are TRBV6-6 and TRBJ2-3, with D possibly matching TRBD2 (5 bases). The CDR3 loop spans 14 amino acids. Looked up from germline, CDR1 is MNHNY and CDR2 is SVGAGI (reference sequence). Trimming cost V 0 bases and J 6 bases, with 10 bases left between them. Here the CDR3 reads CASSYSRVYDTQYF. The CDR3 coding sequence is TGTGCCAGCAGTTACTCGAGGGTTTATGATACGCAGTATTTT.

The chain has TRBV29-1 and TRBJ2-5, with 8 bases aligning to TRBD1. Germline CDR1 is SQVTM and CDR2 is ANQGSEA. After removal of 6 bases from V and 4 bases from J, the junction contained 4 bases not matched to a gene. This CDR3 spans 12 amino acids. This chain's CDR3 is CSVKQGGETQYF. The CDR3 DNA sequence: TGCAGCGTGAAACAGGGGGGAGAGACCCAGTACTTC.

This rearrangement joins TRBV5-1 to TRBJ2-5, with 9 bases fitting TRBD1. Germline assignment: CDR1 SGHRS and CDR2 YFSETQ. The V gene end was trimmed by 4 bases and the J gene end by 3 bases; junction bases not matched to a gene: 10. CDR3 length: 16 amino acids. The CDR3 coding sequence is TGCGCCAGCAGCCGGTCCGGGACAGGGTTAAAAGAGACCCAGTACTTC. Its translation: CASSRSGTGLKETQYF.

This clonotype was recorded at least ten times. The chain is built from TRBV4-3 and TRBJ2-1, with TRBD1 matching 7 bases. The ends lost 4 bases at V and 8 bases at J; junction bases unmatched: 11. Germline CDR1 is LGHNA and CDR2 is YSLEER. The CDR3 totals 15 residues. CDR3 protein: CASSPTGEKGDEQFF. The DNA of the CDR3 is TGCGCCAGCAGCCCAACAGGGGAGAAGGGGGATGAGCAGTTCTTC.